A selection of T cell receptor beta chains follows, all from one sample in a study of shared clonotypes between healthy human individuals. Sequencing was performed with immunoSEQ multiplex PCR; in TCRdb, only in-frame clones are kept and a portion is missing. Of 2 million or so clones listed, roughly 94% are singletons. Sequences were obtained from naive CD8+ T cells sorted from blood. Source of these receptors: a man aged 18-30 years in good health. Both conserved end residues are part of each CDR3. Each record gives: V gene, J gene, D gene, clone size, CDR3 protein, CDR3 DNA. D genes are given only for firm matches. Clone size, where shown, is once, few, many, or a class for clones that have expanded.

v_gene: TRBV6-5
j_gene: TRBJ2-2
d_gene: TRBD1
abundance: -
CDR3aa: CASSLDRVPGELFF
CDR3nt: TGTGCCAGCAGCCTCGACAGGGTCCCCGGGGAGCTGTTTTTT

v_gene: TRBV5-6
j_gene: TRBJ2-7
d_gene: TRBD2
abundance: -
CDR3aa: CASSFGTGGEQYF
CDR3nt: TGTGCCAGCAGCTTCGGGACGGGAGGCGAGCAGTACTTC

v_gene: TRBV25-1
j_gene: TRBJ1-5
d_gene: -
abundance: -
CDR3aa: CASSRGWNQPQHF
CDR3nt: TGTGCCAGCAGCCGGGGGTGGAATCAGCCCCAGCATTTT

v_gene: TRBV27
j_gene: TRBJ2-3
d_gene: TRBD2
abundance: -
CDR3aa: CASSSLAALEAGTDTQYF
CDR3nt: TGTGCCAGCAGTAGCCTAGCGGCTCTAGAGGCGGGCACAGATACGCAGTATTTT

v_gene: TRBV6-1
j_gene: TRBJ2-7
d_gene: -
abundance: -
CDR3aa: CASSELVLWVLEQYF
CDR3nt: TGTGCCAGCAGTGAGCTGGTGTTATGGGTCCTCGAGCAGTACTTC

v_gene: TRBV19
j_gene: TRBJ1-5
d_gene: -
abundance: -
CDR3aa: CASSMQGGASNQPQHF
CDR3nt: TGTGCCAGTAGTATGCAAGGGGGGGCTTCCAATCAGCCCCAGCATTTT

v_gene: TRBV4-1
j_gene: TRBJ1-6
d_gene: TRBD1
abundance: -
CDR3aa: CASSQGGTGGNSPLHF
CDR3nt: TGCGCCAGCAGCCAAGGGGGGACAGGGGGTAATTCACCCCTCCACTTT

v_gene: TRBV7-9
j_gene: TRBJ1-2
d_gene: -
abundance: -
CDR3aa: CASSPPGLTGYTF
CDR3nt: TGTGCCAGCAGCCCTCCAGGGCTGACTGGCTACACCTTC

v_gene: TRBV4-1
j_gene: TRBJ1-2
d_gene: TRBD1
abundance: once
CDR3aa: CASSQAYGTGDGYTF
CDR3nt: TGCGCCAGCAGCCAAGCTTACGGGACAGGGGACGGCTACACCTTC

v_gene: TRBV6-6
j_gene: TRBJ2-7
d_gene: TRBD1
abundance: -
CDR3aa: CATGPGQGNHEQYF
CDR3nt: TGTGCCACCGGACCTGGACAGGGAAATCACGAGCAGTACTTC

v_gene: TRBV5-6
j_gene: TRBJ2-1
d_gene: -
abundance: -
CDR3aa: CASSLGLAGSYNEQFF
CDR3nt: TGTGCCAGCAGCTTGGGTCTAGCTGGCTCCTACAATGAGCAGTTCTTC

v_gene: TRBV5-1
j_gene: TRBJ2-7
d_gene: -
abundance: -
CDR3aa: CASSLRRKLF
CDR3nt: TGCGCCAGCAGCTTGCGGCGCAAACTCTTC

v_gene: TRBV7-9
j_gene: TRBJ2-7
d_gene: -
abundance: -
CDR3aa: CASQIGGLYEQYF
CDR3nt: TGTGCCAGCCAGATTGGGGGGCTGTACGAGCAGTACTTC

v_gene: TRBV7-2
j_gene: TRBJ2-3
d_gene: -
abundance: -
CDR3aa: CASSRLRTDTQYF
CDR3nt: TGTGCCAGCAGCCGATTACGCACAGATACGCAGTATTTT

v_gene: TRBV2
j_gene: TRBJ1-4
d_gene: TRBD1
abundance: -
CDR3aa: CASRADRGTNEKLFF
CDR3nt: TGTGCCAGCAGGGCCGACAGGGGGACTAATGAAAAACTGTTTTTT

v_gene: TRBV25-1
j_gene: TRBJ2-7
d_gene: TRBD1
abundance: -
CDR3aa: CASSPIGTASYEQYF
CDR3nt: TGTGCCAGCAGTCCAATTGGGACAGCCTCCTACGAGCAGTACTTC

v_gene: TRBV10-3
j_gene: TRBJ1-1
d_gene: -
abundance: -
CDR3aa: CAISDRGGYTEAFF
CDR3nt: TGTGCCATCAGTGACAGGGGCGGATACACTGAAGCTTTCTTT

v_gene: TRBV4-3
j_gene: TRBJ2-7
d_gene: -
abundance: once
CDR3aa: CASSQSRTYEQYF
CDR3nt: TGCGCCAGCAGCCAGAGTAGAACCTACGAGCAGTACTTC

v_gene: TRBV7-2
j_gene: TRBJ2-7
d_gene: TRBD2
abundance: -
CDR3aa: CASSSLAGGPVHEQYF
CDR3nt: TGTGCCAGCAGCTCTCTAGCGGGAGGGCCTGTCCACGAGCAGTACTTC

v_gene: TRBV2
j_gene: TRBJ1-2
d_gene: -
abundance: -
CDR3aa: CASSFGPGGGYGYTF
CDR3nt: TGTGCCAGCAGTTTTGGACCTGGGGGGGGCTATGGCTACACCTTC

v_gene: TRBV7-9
j_gene: TRBJ2-1
d_gene: TRBD1
abundance: -
CDR3aa: CASSFGTGTYNEQFF
CDR3nt: TGTGCCAGCAGCTTCGGGACAGGGACCTACAATGAGCAGTTCTTC

v_gene: TRBV6-4
j_gene: TRBJ1-3
d_gene: -
abundance: -
CDR3aa: CASRDPGRGSPGNTIYF
CDR3nt: TGTGCCAGCAGGGACCCGGGGCGGGGAAGTCCTGGAAACACCATATATTTT

v_gene: TRBV7-2
j_gene: TRBJ2-1
d_gene: -
abundance: -
CDR3aa: CASSLLAGAGPYNEQFF
CDR3nt: TGTGCCAGCAGCTTATTAGCAGGGGCGGGACCCTACAATGAGCAGTTCTTC

v_gene: TRBV5-1
j_gene: TRBJ2-1
d_gene: -
abundance: -
CDR3aa: CASSLGVGYNEQFF
CDR3nt: TGCGCCAGCAGCTTGGGCGTCGGCTACAATGAGCAGTTCTTC

v_gene: TRBV5-6
j_gene: TRBJ1-4
d_gene: -
abundance: -
CDR3aa: CASSLLVAGNGNEKLFF
CDR3nt: TGTGCCAGCAGCTTGTTAGTAGCAGGCAACGGTAATGAAAAACTGTTTTTT

v_gene: TRBV11-2
j_gene: TRBJ2-7
d_gene: TRBD2
abundance: -
CDR3aa: CASSPGGGSYEQYF
CDR3nt: TGTGCCAGCAGCCCGGGGGGGGGCTCCTACGAGCAGTACTTC

v_gene: TRBV7-9
j_gene: TRBJ2-3
d_gene: -
abundance: -
CDR3aa: CASSWSGTDTQYF
CDR3nt: TGTGCCAGCAGCTGGTCCGGGACAGATACGCAGTATTTT

v_gene: TRBV6-5
j_gene: TRBJ1-2
d_gene: TRBD1
abundance: -
CDR3aa: CASSYLQGNYGYTF
CDR3nt: TGTGCCAGCAGTTACTTACAGGGGAACTATGGCTACACCTTC

v_gene: TRBV27
j_gene: TRBJ2-7
d_gene: TRBD1
abundance: -
CDR3aa: CASSSSQGEQTYEQYF
CDR3nt: TGTGCCAGCAGTTCTTCACAGGGGGAGCAAACCTACGAGCAGTACTTC

v_gene: TRBV27
j_gene: TRBJ2-1
d_gene: -
abundance: -
CDR3aa: CASSLNYYNEQFF
CDR3nt: TGTGCCAGCAGTTTAAACTACTACAATGAGCAGTTCTTC

v_gene: TRBV14
j_gene: TRBJ1-2
d_gene: -
abundance: -
CDR3aa: CASSQDLGYGYTF
CDR3nt: TGTGCCAGCAGCCAAGATTTGGGCTATGGCTACACCTTC

v_gene: TRBV5-1
j_gene: TRBJ2-7
d_gene: -
abundance: -
CDR3aa: CASSYDSYEQYF
CDR3nt: TGCGCCAGCAGCTACGACTCCTACGAGCAGTACTTC

v_gene: TRBV6-5
j_gene: TRBJ2-3
d_gene: -
abundance: -
CDR3aa: CASSYSASTADTQYF
CDR3nt: TGTGCCAGCAGTTACTCAGCTAGCACCGCAGATACGCAGTATTTT

v_gene: TRBV5-4
j_gene: TRBJ2-2
d_gene: -
abundance: -
CDR3aa: CASSTKSGSTGELFF
CDR3nt: TGTGCCAGCAGCACAAAATCCGGAAGTACAGGGGAGCTGTTTTTT

v_gene: TRBV27
j_gene: TRBJ1-1
d_gene: -
abundance: -
CDR3aa: CASSFASGELNTEAFF
CDR3nt: TGTGCCAGCAGTTTCGCCTCAGGGGAGCTGAACACTGAAGCTTTCTTT

v_gene: TRBV29-1
j_gene: TRBJ2-5
d_gene: TRBD2
abundance: -
CDR3aa: CSVEDVGLAGKDGETQYF
CDR3nt: TGCAGCGTTGAAGATGTGGGGCTAGCGGGAAAAGATGGAGAGACCCAGTACTTC

v_gene: TRBV29-1
j_gene: TRBJ2-1
d_gene: TRBD2
abundance: -
CDR3aa: CSGSGTSFEQFF
CDR3nt: TGCAGCGGCTCCGGGACTAGCTTTGAGCAGTTCTTC

v_gene: TRBV30
j_gene: TRBJ2-7
d_gene: -
abundance: -
CDR3aa: CAWSVRGGYEQYF
CDR3nt: TGTGCCTGGAGTGTACGTGGTGGTTACGAGCAGTACTTC

v_gene: TRBV7-9
j_gene: TRBJ1-1
d_gene: -
abundance: -
CDR3aa: CASARGEGTTEAFF
CDR3nt: TGTGCCAGCGCCAGAGGGGAAGGGACAACTGAAGCTTTCTTT

v_gene: TRBV4-1
j_gene: TRBJ1-1
d_gene: -
abundance: -
CDR3aa: CASSPKQGVYTEAFF
CDR3nt: TGCGCCAGCAGCCCAAAGCAAGGGGTATACACTGAAGCTTTCTTT

v_gene: TRBV5-1
j_gene: TRBJ1-6
d_gene: -
abundance: -
CDR3aa: CASSPYGQGWENSPLHF
CDR3nt: TGCGCCAGCAGCCCATACGGCCAGGGGTGGGAGAATTCACCCCTCCACTTT

v_gene: TRBV19
j_gene: TRBJ2-7
d_gene: -
abundance: once
CDR3aa: CASSFSRGEQYF
CDR3nt: TGTGCCAGTAGTTTCTCGCGGGGCGAGCAGTACTTC

v_gene: TRBV2
j_gene: TRBJ2-5
d_gene: -
abundance: once
CDR3aa: CASSGGTWEETQYF
CDR3nt: TGTGCCAGCAGTGGCGGGACCTGGGAAGAGACCCAGTACTTC

v_gene: TRBV9
j_gene: TRBJ1-2
d_gene: TRBD1
abundance: -
CDR3aa: CASRPNTGQSNGYTF
CDR3nt: TGTGCCAGCAGACCAAACACGGGACAGTCAAATGGCTACACCTTC

v_gene: TRBV7-9
j_gene: TRBJ2-3
d_gene: TRBD2
abundance: -
CDR3aa: CASSQRTSGPTDTQYF
CDR3nt: TGTGCCAGCAGCCAAAGGACTAGCGGGCCCACAGATACGCAGTATTTT

v_gene: TRBV30
j_gene: TRBJ2-3
d_gene: -
abundance: -
CDR3aa: CAWSTFSTDTQYF
CDR3nt: TGTGCCTGGAGCACCTTCAGTACAGATACGCAGTATTTT